These 4 T cell receptor beta chains originate from one sample sequenced in a study of neurological immune-mediated disorders. TCRdb independently ran MiXCR on the 5' RACE reads; one entry per CDR3 protein. The table includes about 48,000 distinct CDR3 sequences, approximately 6.2% detected once. The sample comprised CD4+ T cells from blood. These receptors all come from a woman between 18 and 30 years old with multiple sclerosis.

In this sample, this clonotype turned up a few times. The rearrangement uses TRBV14 and TRBJ1-6; D not certain. V was trimmed by 1 base and J by 8 bases, leaving 6 bases between them. The V gene's germline CDR1 is SGHDN and CDR2 FVKESK. The CDR3 is 13 residues long. CDR3 nucleotide sequence: TGTGCCAGCAGCCAAGTGTTGGATTCACCCCTCCACTTT. It specifies CASSQVLDSPLHF.

The table lists this clonotype with many counts. V usage is TRBV19 and J usage is TRBJ1-1; 9 nucleotides align to TRBD1. This CDR3 spans 15 amino acids. In germline, CDR1 is LNHDA, CDR2 SQIVND (reference sequence). The ends lost 7 bases at V and 4 bases at J; junction bases unmatched: 10. CDR3 DNA: TGTGCCAGTACCGCAGGGGACAGGGTAGGCACTGAAGCTTTCTTT. Encoded protein: CASTAGDRVGTEAFF.

At least ten counts were recorded for this clonotype. The chain combines TRBV20-1 with TRBJ1-2; D uncertain. Germline assignment: CDR1 DFQATT and CDR2 SNEGSKA (reference sequence). The CDR3 consists of 13 residues. V was cut by 3 bases and J by 0 bases, with 8 bases left in between. CDR3 protein: CSASPPTNYGYTF. In DNA form, the CDR3 reads TGCAGTGCTAGCCCCCCCACTAACTATGGCTACACCTTC.

This clonotype was observed at least ten times. The chain combines TRBV5-1 with TRBJ2-5, with 8 bases aligning to TRBD1. The V gene end was trimmed by 4 bases and the J gene end by 3 bases; junction bases not matched to a gene: 11. Germline CDR1 reads SGHRS; CDR2 reads YFSETQ. The CDR3 length is 16 residues. The CDR3 nucleotides read TGCGCCAGCAGCCTTAGGACAGGGAATCGGGAAGAGACCCAGTACTTC. Translated: CASSLRTGNREETQYF. Filled out from reference TRBV5-1 and TRBJ2-5, the complete variable domain reads KAGVTQTPRYLIKTRGQQVTLSCSPISGHRSVSWYQQTPGQGLQFLFEYFSETQRNKGNFPGRFSGRQFSNSRSEMNVSTLELGDSALYLCASSLRTGNREETQYFGPGTRLLVL.